The next 8 T cell receptor beta chains were all read from a single sample in a study of tumor and adjacent non-tumor tissue in lung cancer. TCRbeta libraries were built with three rounds of nested PCR, modified from ARM-PCR. Using its own MiXCR run on the multiplex PCR reads, TCRdb lists one record per CDR3 protein. The table records roughly 45,000 distinct CDR3 sequences, 60% of them present only once. The template was RNA from unsorted bulk tissue. Distant lung tissue was collected more than 3 cm away from the tumor edge. The material sequenced was distant non-tumor lung tissue. The source of these receptors is a man aged 45 to 65 with non-small cell lung cancer.

This clonotype has at least ten counts. This chain joins TRBV12-3 or TRBV12-4 and TRBJ2-1; 11 bases line up with TRBD2. After removal of 5 bases from V and 5 bases from J, the junction contained 2 bases not matched to a gene. This CDR3 spans 14 amino acids. The CDR3 spells CASSRLAGNNEQFF. The CDR3 DNA follows: TGTGCCAGCAGTCGACTAGCGGGAAACAATGAGCAGTTCTTC.

Points on this clonotype: Its ends do not fully match the called genes, so a read error is possible. The genes are TRBV5-5 and TRBJ2-5, with a possible D match to TRBD2 (5 bases). Germline V gene data show CDR1 as SGHKS and CDR2 as YYEKEE (reference sequence). This CDR3 is 15 amino acids long. The CDR3 nucleotides are TGTGTCAGCAGCCCCGGAGAGGGCACCCAAGAGGCCCAGTACTTC. It codes for CVSSPGEGTQEAQYF.

This clonotype was seen once. Being one base from a much bigger clone, this may be a read error. The chain recombines TRBV4-1 with TRBJ2-7; weak D call: TRBD1 (5 bases). Trimming took 0 bases from V and 0 from J, leaving 27 bases between them. CDR1 and CDR2 from the germline V gene are MGHRA and YSYEKL. The CDR3 is made up of 21 amino acids. In nucleotides, the CDR3 is TGCGCCAGCAGCCAAGATCCATCCCTTCGAGATTACAGGATATCCTCCTACGAGCAGTACTTC. Its protein is CASSQDPSLRDYRISSYEQYF.

This clonotype has a handful of counts. Relative to the germline gene, one junction end is altered; a read error may explain this. This chain joins TRBV20-1 and TRBJ2-1, with D possibly called TRBD1 or TRBD2 (5 bases each). The germline CDR1 and CDR2 sequences are DFQATT and SNEGSKA (reference sequence). CDR3 length: 13 residues. CDR3 protein: CSVTRSGATEQSF. The CDR3, as DNA: TGCAGTGTCACTAGATCCGGGGCGACTGAGCAGTCCTTC.

Points on this clonotype: One end of the junction does not line up with germline, which may come from a read error. The CDR3 nucleotides read TGTGCCAGCAGCTCAGATTTGAATTCCGGGGAGCTGCTTTTT. It codes for CASSSDLNSGELLF. V usage is TRBV11-3 and J usage is TRBJ2-2; maybe TRBD2 (5 bases). Looked up from germline, CDR1 is SGHNT and CDR2 is YENEEA. The CDR3 length is 14 residues.

This sequence joins TRBV11-1 and TRBJ2-2, with D perhaps being TRBD1 or TRBD2 (5 bases each). This CDR3 is 14 amino acids long. Germline lookup yields CDR1 SGHAT and CDR2 FQDESV (reference sequence). V was cut by 6 bases and J by 8 bases, with 16 bases left in between. The CDR3 here is CASSFGGRPGELFF. For the CDR3, the DNA is TGTGCCAGCAGTTTTGGGGGTCGGCCTGGGGAGCTGTTTTTT.

This clonotype occurred many times. The chain joins TRBV6-1 to TRBJ2-5, with D perhaps matching TRBD1 (6 bases). The germline gives CDR1 MNHNS, CDR2 SASEGT. Deletions cut 7 bases from V and 0 bases from J, with 12 bases between. This CDR3 has 14 residues. CDR3 protein: CASIPGDYQETQYF. The CDR3 DNA sequence: TGTGCCAGCATTCCAGGGGATTACCAAGAGACCCAGTACTTC.

About this clonotype: The conserved phenylalanine or tryptophan normally closing the CDR3 is absent here, so this likely arose from a read error. Because the CDR3's place on the DNA is in doubt, the DNA is left out and the CDR3 is given as listed by TCRdb. The chain employs TRBV6-1 and TRBJ2-3; TRBD1 is the table's D call and was not checked against the DNA. From germline, CDR1 is MNHNS and CDR2 SASEGT. The CDR3 is 16 residues long, ends included. This CDR3 is CASRPEGRSIGDTKYL.